The T cell receptor (beta chain) under discussion was sequenced for a study of shared clonotypes between healthy human individuals. Whole-study findings and limits: Richness estimates generally favored naive over memory subsets.

As to this clone: What it binds is unknown. This CDR3 is also generated by other DNA sequences in the sample.

Assay used: immunoSEQ multiplex PCR; TCRdb lists only in-frame clones, some missing. Of hundreds of thousands of clones listed, over 65% are singletons. The CDR3 consists of 14 residues. Trimming shortened V by 0 bases and J by 3 bases, and 8 bases separated the two germline ends. Looked up from germline, CDR1 is SGHRS and CDR2 is YFSETQ. Each of the donors was a healthy adult who was HIV-negative and had not had a recent acute infection or vaccination. Division of CD4+ cells produced a CD45RA+ naive subset and a CD45RA-negative memory subset. The TCR originated in a woman in her 30s in good health. The V call is TRBV5-1, the J call TRBJ2-3; D is uncertain. Material for sequencing was memory CD4+ T cells sorted from blood. Specified subset: CD45RA-negative fraction. This chain's CDR3 is CASSLGQETDTQYF. CDR3 sequence (DNA): TGCGCCAGCAGCTTGGGGCAGGAGACAGATACGCAGTATTTT.